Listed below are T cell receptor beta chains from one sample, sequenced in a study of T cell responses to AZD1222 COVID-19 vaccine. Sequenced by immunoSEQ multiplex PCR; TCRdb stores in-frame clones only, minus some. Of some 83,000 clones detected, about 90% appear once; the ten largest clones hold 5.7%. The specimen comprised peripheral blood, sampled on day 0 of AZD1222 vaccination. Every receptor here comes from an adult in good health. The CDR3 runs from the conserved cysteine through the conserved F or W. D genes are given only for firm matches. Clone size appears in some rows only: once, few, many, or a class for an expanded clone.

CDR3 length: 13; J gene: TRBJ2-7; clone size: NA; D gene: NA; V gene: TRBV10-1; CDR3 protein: CASSESYSYEQYF; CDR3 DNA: TGCGCCAGCAGTGAGTCCTACTCCTACGAGCAGTACTTC
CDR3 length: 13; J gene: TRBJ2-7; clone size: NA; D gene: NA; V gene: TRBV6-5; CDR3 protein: CASSLGTLYEQYF; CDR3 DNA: TGTGCCAGCAGCCTAGGGACACTCTACGAGCAGTACTTC
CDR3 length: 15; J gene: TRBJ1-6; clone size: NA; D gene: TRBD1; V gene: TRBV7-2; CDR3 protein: CASSLGRQGANHLHF; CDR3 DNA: TGTGCCAGCAGCTTAGGTCGGCAGGGGGCGAATCACCTCCACTTT
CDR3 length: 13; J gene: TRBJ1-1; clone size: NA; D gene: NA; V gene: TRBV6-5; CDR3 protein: CASSSDRGFEAFF; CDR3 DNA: TGTGCCAGCAGTTCTGATCGCGGGTTTGAAGCTTTCTTT
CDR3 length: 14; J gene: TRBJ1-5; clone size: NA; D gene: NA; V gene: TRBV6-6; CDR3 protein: CASSYSTLDQPQHF; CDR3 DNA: TGTGCCAGCAGTTACTCGACGCTAGACCAGCCCCAGCATTTT
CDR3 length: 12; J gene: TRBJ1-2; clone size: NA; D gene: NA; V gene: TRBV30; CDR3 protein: CAWTLMNYGYTF; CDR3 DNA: TGTGCCTGGACACTGATGAACTATGGCTACACCTTC
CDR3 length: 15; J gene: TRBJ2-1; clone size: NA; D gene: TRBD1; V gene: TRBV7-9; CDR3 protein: CASSPPGQAGNEQFF; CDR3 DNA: TGTGCCAGCAGCCCCCCGGGACAGGCAGGGAATGAGCAGTTCTTC
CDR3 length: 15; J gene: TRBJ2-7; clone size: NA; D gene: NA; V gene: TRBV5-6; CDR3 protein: CASSFRAASTYEQYF; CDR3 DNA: TGTGCCAGCAGCTTTCGGGCCGCTAGCACCTACGAGCAGTACTTC
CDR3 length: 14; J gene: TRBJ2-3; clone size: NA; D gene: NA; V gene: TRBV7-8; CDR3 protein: CASSPRWETDTQYF; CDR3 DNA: TGTGCCAGCAGCCCACGATGGGAAACAGATACGCAGTATTTT
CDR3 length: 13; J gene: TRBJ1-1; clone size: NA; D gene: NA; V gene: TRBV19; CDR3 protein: CASSNVRGAEAFF; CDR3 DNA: TGTGCCAGTAGTAACGTTCGGGGGGCTGAAGCTTTCTTT
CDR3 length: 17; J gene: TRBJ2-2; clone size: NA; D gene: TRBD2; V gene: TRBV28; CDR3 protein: CASSVRRGGPNTGELFF; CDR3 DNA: TGTGCCAGCAGTGTCCGCCGGGGAGGGCCGAACACCGGGGAGCTGTTTTTT
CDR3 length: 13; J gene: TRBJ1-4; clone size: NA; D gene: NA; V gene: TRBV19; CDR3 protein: CASNLQGGEKLFF; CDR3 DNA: TGTGCCAGTAATTTACAGGGAGGGGAAAAACTGTTTTTT
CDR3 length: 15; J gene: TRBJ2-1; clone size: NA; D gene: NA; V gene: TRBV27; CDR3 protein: CASSSRGMVVSEQFF; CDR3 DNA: TGTGCCAGCAGTTCCAGGGGAATGGTCGTAAGTGAGCAGTTCTTC
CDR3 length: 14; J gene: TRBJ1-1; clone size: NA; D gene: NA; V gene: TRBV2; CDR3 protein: CASLYKGAGSEAFF; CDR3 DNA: TGTGCCAGCTTGTATAAAGGAGCGGGGTCTGAAGCTTTCTTT
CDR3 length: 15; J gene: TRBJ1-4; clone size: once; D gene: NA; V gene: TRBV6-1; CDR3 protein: CASSDAGITNEKLFF; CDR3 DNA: TGTGCCAGCAGTGACGCAGGGATAACTAATGAAAAACTGTTTTTT